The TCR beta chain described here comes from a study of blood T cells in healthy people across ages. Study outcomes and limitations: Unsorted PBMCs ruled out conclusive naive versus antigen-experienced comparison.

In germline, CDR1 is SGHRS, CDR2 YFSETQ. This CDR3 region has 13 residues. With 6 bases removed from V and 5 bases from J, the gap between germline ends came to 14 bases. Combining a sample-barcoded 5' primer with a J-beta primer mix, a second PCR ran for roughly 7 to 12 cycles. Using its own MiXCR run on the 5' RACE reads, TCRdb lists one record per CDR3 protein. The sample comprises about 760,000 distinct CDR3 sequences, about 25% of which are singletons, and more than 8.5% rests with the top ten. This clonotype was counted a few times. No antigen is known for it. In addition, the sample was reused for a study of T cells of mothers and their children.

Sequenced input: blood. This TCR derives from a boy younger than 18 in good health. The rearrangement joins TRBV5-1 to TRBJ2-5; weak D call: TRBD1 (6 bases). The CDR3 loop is CASNGEGEETQYF. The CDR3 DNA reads TGCGCCAGCAACGGCGAGGGGGAGGAGACCCAGTACTTC.